This T cell receptor beta chain was identified in a study of CD8+ T cells in alopecia areata (dated by TCRdb to 2016 to 2019). Turning to the overall study: The treated patients, all with moderate-to-severe alopecia areata, were enrolled in an open-label pilot trial of oral tofacitinib given at 5 to 10 mg twice daily. Patients stayed on tofacitinib for 6 to 18 months and then had 6 months of follow-up off drug so that delayed response and recurrence could be assessed. The SALT score, which quantifies the percentage of affected scalp surface area, was used to measure disease severity in treated patients. To study T cell clonal expansion in alopecia areata, the researchers applied high-throughput TCRbeta sequencing to both the C3H/HeJ mouse model and human patients. On the human side, TCRbeta sequencing was run on scalp tissue and on sorted CD4+ and CD8+ peripheral blood T cells from healthy controls and from alopecia areata patients with either patchy or totalis/universalis disease. Biopsies were taken from tofacitinib-treated patients at baseline and again at 4 and 24 weeks into treatment, and several of those patients also had a later scalp biopsy. Scalp clonality was compared across normal scalp (n=4), patchy alopecia areata scalp (n=8), and alopecia totalis/universalis scalp (n=8). The RNA source kit depended on sample type: the PAXgene miRNA kit for fixed scalp, the miRNeasy kit for PBMCs, and the RNeasy kit for mouse skin. Amplification of TCRbeta CDR3 regions was done by immunoSEQ multiplex PCR using 35 Vbeta forward primers and 13 Jbeta reverse primers.

To note about this clone: Which antigen it targets is not known. Base quality data are lacking; no much larger clone is found one base away.

The research as a whole found: Many expanded lesional clones persisted in scalp and blood during tofacitinib treatment, which may partly explain relapse after stopping treatment. Scalp clonality and the number of expanded CD8+ clones among the top 100 scalp clones were significantly decreased by tofacitinib. Unlike mouse skin, which is dominated by gammadelta T cells, normal human skin has resident alphabeta T cells that are also sequenced, and this complicates analysis of the scalp TCR repertoire. Because the treated cohort was small and included a single nonresponder, larger studies are needed to assess links between baseline CD8+ expansion and response. Shared TCR sequences between patients were less evident than in mice, which may be partly attributable to HLA diversity in the patient population. Compared with normal scalp, lesional scalp had higher clonality and more expanded CD8+ clones, particularly in alopecia totalis/universalis, a pattern that suggests antigenic drive.

The library relied on the immunoSEQ multiplex PCR assay. To provide template for TCR sequencing, every sample had RNA extracted and reverse transcribed into cDNA. SuperScript III was used to make first-strand cDNA, primed with a 2:1 mix of oligo-dT and random hexamers. A synthetic immune receptor repertoire was used to assess amplification bias, and residual bias was removed computationally. The authors' analysis ran thus. Raw reads were preprocessed to remove errors, and CDR3 was defined by IMGT conventions from the conserved cysteine to phenylalanine. To get clonality, Shannon entropy was normalized by log2 of the number of productive unique TCRs and the result was subtracted from 1. CD4 or CD8 identity of scalp clones was inferred by cross-referencing scalp TCRbeta sequences with sorted blood CD4 and CD8 repertoires. In its TCRdb copy, this immuneACCESS table keeps in-frame sequences only and misses some clones. Where compared with another copy, unresolved V genes explain less than half of these, and the others have no known cause. V and J calls and clone size are as listed in that table; D and trimming were resolved from the DNA. The table for this sample lists about 290,000 clones; about 62% of them were counted only once. The ten largest clones capture approximately 1.7% of the sample.

The intended sense of this specimen's time point label: roughly 26 weeks on oral tofacitinib. The sample's treatment or condition label, decoded: oral pan-JAK inhibitor, 5-10 mg twice daily. Lesional scalp punch biopsies and peripheral blood were obtained from alopecia areata patients. After PBMCs were isolated by density centrifugation and stained for CD3, CD4 and CD8, a FACSAria was used to sort CD4+ and CD8+ T cells. The CDR3 numbers 15 residues from cysteine through phenylalanine. Of the read, only the CDR3 DNA is kept; its 45 bases are in frame from base 1. In the germline V gene, CDR1 corresponds to LGHNA and CDR2 to YNFKEQ. V was cut back by 1 base and J by 4 bases, leaving a gap of 13 bases between them.

The chain joins TRBV4-2 to TRBJ1-1, with TRBD1 perhaps the D gene, on 6 matching bases. Specimen: CD4+ T cells sorted from blood, collected at week 24, from a patient treated with tofacitinib. The receptor comes from a human donor with alopecia areata. The DNA is as follows: TGTGCCAGCAGCCAAGCGGGGGTAGGGGGCACTGAAGCTTTCTTT. The encoded protein is CASSQAGVGGTEAFF.